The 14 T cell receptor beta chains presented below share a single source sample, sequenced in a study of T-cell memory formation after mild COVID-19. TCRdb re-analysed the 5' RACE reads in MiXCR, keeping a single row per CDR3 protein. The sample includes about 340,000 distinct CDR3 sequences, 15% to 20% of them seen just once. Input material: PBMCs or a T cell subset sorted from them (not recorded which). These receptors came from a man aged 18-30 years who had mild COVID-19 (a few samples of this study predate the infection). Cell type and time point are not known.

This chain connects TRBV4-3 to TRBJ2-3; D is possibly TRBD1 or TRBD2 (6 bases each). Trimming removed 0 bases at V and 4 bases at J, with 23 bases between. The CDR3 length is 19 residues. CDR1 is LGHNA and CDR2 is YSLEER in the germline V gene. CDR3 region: CASSQDAGVRTSRPDTQYF. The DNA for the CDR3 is TGCGCCAGCAGCCAAGACGCAGGGGTTCGAACTAGCCGCCCAGATACGCAGTATTTT.

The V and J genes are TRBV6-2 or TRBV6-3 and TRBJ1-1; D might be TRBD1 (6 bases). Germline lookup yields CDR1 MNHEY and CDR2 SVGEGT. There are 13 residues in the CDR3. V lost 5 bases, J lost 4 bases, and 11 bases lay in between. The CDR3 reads CASSEQGFTEAFF. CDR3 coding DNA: TGTGCCAGCAGTGAACAGGGTTTCACTGAAGCTTTCTTT.

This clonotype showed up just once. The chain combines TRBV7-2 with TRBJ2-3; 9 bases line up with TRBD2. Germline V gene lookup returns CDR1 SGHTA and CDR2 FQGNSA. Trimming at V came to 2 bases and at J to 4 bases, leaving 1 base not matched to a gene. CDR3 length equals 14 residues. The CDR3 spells CASSLRTSADTQYF. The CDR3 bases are TGTGCCAGCAGCTTACGGACTAGCGCAGATACGCAGTATTTT.

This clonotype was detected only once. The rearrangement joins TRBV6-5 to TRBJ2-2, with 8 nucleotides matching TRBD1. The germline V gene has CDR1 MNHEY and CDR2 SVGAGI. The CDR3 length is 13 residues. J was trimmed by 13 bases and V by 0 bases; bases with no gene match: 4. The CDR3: CASSYSNRGRLFF. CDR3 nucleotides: TGTGCCAGCAGTTACTCCAACAGGGGGAGGCTGTTTTTT.

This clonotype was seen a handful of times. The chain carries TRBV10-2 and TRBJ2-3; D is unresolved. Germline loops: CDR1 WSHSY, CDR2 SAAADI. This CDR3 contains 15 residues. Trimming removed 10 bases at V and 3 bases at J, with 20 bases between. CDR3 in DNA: TGCGCCACCAGGAGTACTCACGACCTAACAGATACGCAGTATTTT. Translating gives CATRSTHDLTDTQYF.

DNA for the CDR3: TGTGCCACCAGTGGCCCCAGCGGGGGGGCGCGGGAGCAGTTCTTC. Amino acids: CATSGPSGGAREQFF. The chain is built from TRBV24-1 and TRBJ2-1; 10 bases fit TRBD2. V lost 5 bases, J lost 10 bases, and 10 bases stayed unmatched. Germline CDR1 is KGHDR and CDR2 is SFDVKD. The CDR3 runs 15 residues.

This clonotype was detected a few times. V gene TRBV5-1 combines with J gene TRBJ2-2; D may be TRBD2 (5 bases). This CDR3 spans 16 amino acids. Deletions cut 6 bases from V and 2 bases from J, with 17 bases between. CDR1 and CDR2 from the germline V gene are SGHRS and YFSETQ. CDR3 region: CASTSETILNTGELFF. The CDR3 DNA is TGCGCCAGCACGTCGGAGACTATATTAAACACCGGGGAGCTGTTTTTT.

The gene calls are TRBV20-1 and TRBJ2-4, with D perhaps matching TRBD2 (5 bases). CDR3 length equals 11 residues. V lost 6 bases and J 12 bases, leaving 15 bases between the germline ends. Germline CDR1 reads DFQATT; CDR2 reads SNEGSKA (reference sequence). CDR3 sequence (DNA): TGCAGTGCCCGTCCCCCGGCGGGTCAGTACTTC. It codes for CSARPPAGQYF.

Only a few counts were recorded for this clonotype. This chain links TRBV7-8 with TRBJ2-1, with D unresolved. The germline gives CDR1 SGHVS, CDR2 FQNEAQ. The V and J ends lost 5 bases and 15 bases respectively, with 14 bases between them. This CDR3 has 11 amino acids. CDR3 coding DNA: TGTGCCAGCAGCCCAGAGATGGATGGGTTCTTC. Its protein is CASSPEMDGFF.

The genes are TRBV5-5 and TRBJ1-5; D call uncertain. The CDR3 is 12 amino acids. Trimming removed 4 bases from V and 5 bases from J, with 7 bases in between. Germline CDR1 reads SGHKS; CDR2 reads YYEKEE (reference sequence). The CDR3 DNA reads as TGTGCCAGCAGCCCCGTTGATCAGCCCCAGCATTTT. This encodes CASSPVDQPQHF.

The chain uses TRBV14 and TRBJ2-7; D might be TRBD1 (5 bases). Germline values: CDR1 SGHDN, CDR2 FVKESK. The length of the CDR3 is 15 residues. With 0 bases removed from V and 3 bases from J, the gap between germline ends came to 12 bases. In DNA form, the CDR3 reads TGTGCCAGCAGCCAAGATGGGGCTCGCCTCTACGAGCAGTACTTC. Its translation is CASSQDGARLYEQYF.

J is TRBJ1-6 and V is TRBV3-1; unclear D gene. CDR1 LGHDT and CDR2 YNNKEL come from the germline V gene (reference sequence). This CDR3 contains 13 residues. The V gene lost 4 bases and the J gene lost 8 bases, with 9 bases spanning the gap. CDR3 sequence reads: CASSPSRDSPLHF. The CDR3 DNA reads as TGTGCCAGCAGCCCCTCCCGGGATTCACCCCTCCACTTT. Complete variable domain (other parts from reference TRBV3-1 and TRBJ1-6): DTAVSQTPKYLVTQMGNDKSIKCEQNLGHDTMYWYKQDSKKFLKIMFSYNNKELIINETVPNRFSPKSPDKAHLNLHINSLELGDSAVYFCASSPSRDSPLHFGNGTRLTVT.

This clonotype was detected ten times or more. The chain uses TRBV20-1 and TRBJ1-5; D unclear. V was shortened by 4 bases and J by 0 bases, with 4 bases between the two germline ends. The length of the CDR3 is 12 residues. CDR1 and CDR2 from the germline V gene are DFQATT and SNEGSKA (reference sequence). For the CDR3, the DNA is TGCAGTGCTACCCCTAGCAATCAGCCCCAGCATTTT. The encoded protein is CSATPSNQPQHF.

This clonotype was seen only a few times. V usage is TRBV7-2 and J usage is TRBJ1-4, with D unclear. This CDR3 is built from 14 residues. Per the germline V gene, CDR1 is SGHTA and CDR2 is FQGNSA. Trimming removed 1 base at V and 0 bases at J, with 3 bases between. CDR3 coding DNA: TGTGCCAGCAGCTTAGATGCAACTAATGAAAAACTGTTTTTT. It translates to CASSLDATNEKLFF.